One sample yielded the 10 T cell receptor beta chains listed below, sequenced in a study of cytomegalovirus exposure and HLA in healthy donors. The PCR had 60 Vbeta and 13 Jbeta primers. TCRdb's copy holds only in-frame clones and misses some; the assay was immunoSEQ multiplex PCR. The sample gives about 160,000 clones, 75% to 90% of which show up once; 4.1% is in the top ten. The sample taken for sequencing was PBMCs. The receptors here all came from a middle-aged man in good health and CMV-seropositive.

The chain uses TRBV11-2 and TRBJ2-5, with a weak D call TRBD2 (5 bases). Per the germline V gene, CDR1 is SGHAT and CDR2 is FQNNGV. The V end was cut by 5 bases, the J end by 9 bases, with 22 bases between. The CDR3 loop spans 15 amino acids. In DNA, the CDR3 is TGTGCCAGCAGCCCTTCCGAGACCTTGATGCGGGCCCAGTACTTC. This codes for CASSPSETLMRAQYF.

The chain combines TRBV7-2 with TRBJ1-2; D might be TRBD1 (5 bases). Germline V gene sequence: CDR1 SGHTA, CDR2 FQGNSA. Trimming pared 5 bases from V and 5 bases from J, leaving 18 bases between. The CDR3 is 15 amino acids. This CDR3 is CASSQPGRVEYGYTF. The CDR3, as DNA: TGTGCCAGCAGCCAGCCAGGGCGCGTGGAGTATGGCTACACCTTC. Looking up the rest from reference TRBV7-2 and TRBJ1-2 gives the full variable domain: GAGVSQSPSNKVTEKGKDVELRCDPISGHTALYWYRQSLGQGLEFLIYFQGNSAPDKSGLPSDRFSAERTGGSVSTLTIQRTQQEDSAVYLCASSQPGRVEYGYTFGSGTRLTVV.

As DNA, the CDR3 is TGTGCCACCCGGGACAATGATAATTCACCCCTCCACTTT. It codes for CATRDNDNSPLHF. The genes are TRBV6-5 and TRBJ1-6; tentative D call: TRBD1 (6 bases). Germline V lookup: CDR1 MNHEY, CDR2 SVGAGI. Trimming removed 10 bases from V and 5 bases from J, with 12 bases in between. The CDR3 spans 13 residues.

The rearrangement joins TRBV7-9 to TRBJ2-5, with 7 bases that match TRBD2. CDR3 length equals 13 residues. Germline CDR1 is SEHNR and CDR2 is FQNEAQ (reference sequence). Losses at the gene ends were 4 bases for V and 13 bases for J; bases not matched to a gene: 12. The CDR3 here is CASSSQSGLKRYF. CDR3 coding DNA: TGTGCCAGCAGCTCCCAATCGGGACTAAAGCGGTACTTC.

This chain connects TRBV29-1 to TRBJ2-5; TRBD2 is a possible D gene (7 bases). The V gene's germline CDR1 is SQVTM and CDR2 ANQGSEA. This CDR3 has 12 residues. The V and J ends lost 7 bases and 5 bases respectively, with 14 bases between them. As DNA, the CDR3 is TGCAGCGCCCAGACGGGGGGCGAGACCCAGTACTTC. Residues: CSAQTGGETQYF.

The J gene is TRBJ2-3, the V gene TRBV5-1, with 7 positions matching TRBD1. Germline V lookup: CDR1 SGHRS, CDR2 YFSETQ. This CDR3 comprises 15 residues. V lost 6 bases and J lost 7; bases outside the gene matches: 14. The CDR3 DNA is TGCGCCAGCACAGGGGGTGGTCAGGGGTATCATACGCAGTATTTT. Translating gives CASTGGGQGYHTQYF.

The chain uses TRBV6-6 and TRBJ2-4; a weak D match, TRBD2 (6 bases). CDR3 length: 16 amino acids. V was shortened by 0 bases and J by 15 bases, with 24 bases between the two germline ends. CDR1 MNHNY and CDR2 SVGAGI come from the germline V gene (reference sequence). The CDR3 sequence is CASSYSRSPGLTLLYF. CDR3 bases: TGTGCCAGCAGTTACTCGAGAAGTCCAGGACTAACCCTTTTGTACTTC.

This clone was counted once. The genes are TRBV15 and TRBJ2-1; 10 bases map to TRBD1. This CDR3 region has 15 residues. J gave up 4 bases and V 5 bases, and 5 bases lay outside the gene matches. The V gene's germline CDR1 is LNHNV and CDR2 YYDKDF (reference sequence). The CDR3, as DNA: TGTGCCACCAGCCACCGGACAGGGGGGTACAATGAGCAGTTCTTC. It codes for CATSHRTGGYNEQFF.

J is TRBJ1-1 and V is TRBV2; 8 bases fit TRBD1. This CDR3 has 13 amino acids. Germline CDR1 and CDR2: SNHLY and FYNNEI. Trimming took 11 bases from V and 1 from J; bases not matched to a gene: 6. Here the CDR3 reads CAGTGQGNTEAFF. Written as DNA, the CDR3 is TGTGCCGGAACCGGACAGGGGAACACTGAAGCTTTCTTT.

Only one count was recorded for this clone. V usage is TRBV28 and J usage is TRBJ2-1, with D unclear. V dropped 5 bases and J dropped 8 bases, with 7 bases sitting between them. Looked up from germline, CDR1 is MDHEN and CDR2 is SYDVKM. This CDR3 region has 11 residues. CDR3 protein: CASSVLYEQFF. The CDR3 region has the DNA TGTGCCAGCAGTGTTCTTTATGAGCAGTTCTTC.